The sequence of this TCR beta chain was determined in a study of blood T cell repertoires in COVID-19. Study in general: Researchers got acute and convalescent COVID-19 samples from the United States, Italy and Spain. From T cells, B-cell-depleted T cells, or PBMCs came the material, which was cDNA or gDNA.

Authors' analysis steps: For nucleated cells, counts were estimated from reference gene primer amplification. Libraries were prepared by immunoSEQ multiplex PCR; TCRdb keeps only in-frame clonotypes and omits some of them. The V and J calls and clone size were taken over from that table, and D and trimming were inferred from the DNA. The sample comprises 250,000 or so clones, about nine tenths of which are singletons, and about 8.6% rests with the top ten. The receptor was derived from a man aged 40-49 years with active or convalescent COVID-19. Sequencing was performed on peripheral blood.

Here the CDR3 DNA reads TGCAGCTCAGGGCAGAACACTGAAGCTTTCTTT. This translates into CSSGQNTEAFF. The chain employs TRBV29-1 and TRBJ1-1; TRBD1 is a possible D gene (5 bases). The V gene's germline CDR1 is SQVTM and CDR2 ANQGSEA. V shed 8 bases and J shed 1 base, with 8 bases lying between them. This CDR3 is 11 amino acids long.